One and the same sample provided the 30 T cell receptor beta chains below, sequenced in a study of blood T cell repertoires in COVID-19. Repertoires were generated with immunoSEQ multiplex PCR, while TCRdb's copy carries only in-frame clones and drops some. The sample includes about 85,000 clones, around 90% of them seen just once. Sequencing was carried out using peripheral blood. All receptors derive from a woman at least 80 years old with active or convalescent COVID-19.

The chain is built from TRBV12-3 or TRBV12-4 and TRBJ2-7, with D possibly matching TRBD1 (5 bases). This CDR3 is built from 12 residues. V was pared by 2 bases and J by 4 bases, with 6 bases between. CDR3 region: CASSLNRYEQYF. CDR3 DNA sequence: TGTGCCAGCAGTTTAAACAGGTACGAGCAGTACTTC.

The chain links TRBV28 to TRBJ2-2; 8 nucleotides match TRBD1. Germline values: CDR1 MDHEN, CDR2 SYDVKM. V gave up 6 bases and J gave up 0 bases; unmatched junction bases: 0. The CDR3 totals 14 residues. CDR3 bases: TGTGCCAGCAGGACAGGGGCGAACACCGGGGAGCTGTTTTTT. Protein sequence: CASRTGANTGELFF.

There are a few counts of this clone. The chain uses TRBV12-2 and TRBJ1-6; the table's TRBD1 call for D was not verified on the DNA. TRBV12-2 is a pseudogene segment. This CDR3 region has 17 residues. The CDR3 reads CASRFVYRGPFGSPLHF. CDR3 bases: TGTGCAAGTCGCTTCGTTTACAGGGGTCCTTTCGGATCACCCCTCCACTTT.

The gene calls are TRBV18 and TRBJ2-5, with a possible D match to TRBD2 (6 bases). This CDR3 is 15 amino acids long. The V and J ends lost 3 bases and 0 bases respectively, with 11 bases between them. The V gene's germline CDR1 is KGHSH and CDR2 LQKENI. The CDR3: CASSPGGGYQETQYF. The CDR3 DNA sequence: TGTGCCAGCTCACCGGGGGGTGGCTACCAAGAGACCCAGTACTTC.

The gene calls are TRBV28 and TRBJ1-4; D possibly corresponds to TRBD1 (5 bases). The CDR3 is 16 amino acids. Trimming removed 3 bases at V and 3 bases at J, with 14 bases between. Germline lookup yields CDR1 MDHEN and CDR2 SYDVKM. The CDR3: CASSFPDSRANEKLFF. The CDR3 region has the DNA TGTGCCAGCAGTTTTCCCGACAGCCGGGCTAATGAAAAACTGTTTTTT.

The J gene is TRBJ2-1, the V gene TRBV30; 12 positions match TRBD2. The length of the CDR3 is 15 residues. J lost 4 bases, V lost 2 bases, and 3 bases had no gene match. Germline V gene lookup returns CDR1 GTSNPN and CDR2 SVGIG (reference sequence). The CDR3 protein is CAWSKGLAGYNEQFF. The CDR3 DNA reads as TGTGCCTGGAGTAAAGGACTAGCGGGGTACAATGAGCAGTTCTTC.

In the case of this clone: The junction departs from germline at one end; a sequencing error may be responsible. The J gene is TRBJ2-1, the V gene TRBV7-7; TRBD1 matches at 9 bases. CDR3 length: 13 amino acids. Germline assignment: CDR1 SSHAT and CDR2 FNYEAQ (reference sequence). For the CDR3, the DNA is TGTGCTAGCAGCTTGACAGGGGGTGCTGAGCAGTTCTTC. It specifies CASSLTGGAEQFF.

This chain links TRBV6-6 with TRBJ2-1; perhaps TRBD1 as D (6 bases). Looked up from germline, CDR1 is MNHNY and CDR2 is SVGAGI (reference sequence). The CDR3 covers 14 residues. The V end was cut by 11 bases, the J end by 0 bases, with 14 bases between. CDR3 region: CAVQQGSSYNEQFF. Here the CDR3 DNA reads TGTGCCGTCCAACAGGGAAGCTCCTACAATGAGCAGTTCTTC.

V and J are TRBV9 and TRBJ2-1, with 9 bases fitting TRBD2. The length of the CDR3 is 16 residues. V trimming: 3 bases; J trimming: 7 bases; junction bases outside the gene matches: 11. Germline V gene data show CDR1 as SGDLS and CDR2 as YYNGEE. The CDR3 protein is CASSGRTSARGNEQFF. The CDR3 DNA is TGTGCCAGCAGCGGGCGGACTAGCGCCCGAGGGAATGAGCAGTTCTTC.

The gene calls are TRBV6-5 and TRBJ2-7; D not certain. CDR3 length equals 15 residues. With 7 bases removed from V and 3 bases from J, the gap between germline ends came to 19 bases. CDR1 is MNHEY and CDR2 is SVGAGI in the germline V gene. The CDR3: CASIISAGMGYEQYF. The CDR3 region has the DNA TGTGCCAGCATCATCTCGGCAGGTATGGGCTACGAGCAGTACTTC.

The CDR3 DNA follows: TGTGCCAGCGGCGGGCAGGGGGCCGGGGAGACCCAGTACTTC. Amino acid sequence: CASGGQGAGETQYF. The chain joins TRBV2 to TRBJ2-5, with 8 bases matching TRBD1. Trimming cost V 8 bases and J 5 bases; bases outside gene matches: 10. The CDR3 covers 14 residues. Germline loops: CDR1 SNHLY, CDR2 FYNNEI.

The chain is built from TRBV19 and TRBJ1-5; 7 bases line up with TRBD1. There are 19 residues in the CDR3. With V trimmed by 0 bases and J by 1 base, 12 bases remained unmatched. Germline CDR1 LNHDA, CDR2 SQIVND (reference sequence). The CDR3 region has the DNA TGTGCCAGTAGTATAGACCGGAACCGGGACAGCCTGAGCAATCAGCCCCAGCATTTT. As protein: CASSIDRNRDSLSNQPQHF. Based on the CDR3 plus reference TRBV19 and TRBJ1-5, the full variable domain is DGGITQSPKYLFRKEGQNVTLSCEQNLNHDAMYWYRQDPGQGLRLIYYSQIVNDFQKGDIAEGYSVSREKKESFPLTVTSAQKNPTAFYLCASSIDRNRDSLSNQPQHFGDGTRLSIL.

The CDR3 nucleotides read TGCGCCAGCAGATCTCTAGCGGGAGTGGATTATGTGCAGTACTTC. It is translated as CASRSLAGVDYVQYF. This chain uses TRBV5-1 with TRBJ2-7; the match to TRBD2 covers 10 bases. Trimming took 5 bases from V and 9 from J; bases not matched to a gene: 14. Looked up from germline, CDR1 is SGHRS and CDR2 is YFSETQ. The CDR3 contains 15 residues.

V is TRBV28 and J is TRBJ1-5; unclear D gene. Germline CDR1 MDHEN, CDR2 SYDVKM. V was pared by 3 bases and J by 0 bases, with 9 bases between. The CDR3 totals 15 residues. CDR3 DNA: TGTGCCAGCAGTTTTACGGAGAATAGCAATCAGCCCCAGCATTTT. It codes for CASSFTENSNQPQHF.

The chain couples TRBV19 to TRBJ2-1; D may be TRBD1 (6 bases). This CDR3 contains 17 residues. V shed 6 bases and J shed 0 bases, with 18 bases lying between them. The germline CDR1 and CDR2 sequences are LNHDA and SQIVND (reference sequence). CDR3: CASSRLGTPLSYNEQFF. The CDR3 bases are TGTGCCAGTAGCCGATTGGGGACACCTCTCTCCTACAATGAGCAGTTCTTC.

Here the CDR3 reads CASSVAGTGGSGYTF. Written as DNA, the CDR3 is TGTGCCAGCAGCGTAGCGGGGACAGGGGGTTCGGGCTACACCTTC. The chain couples TRBV9 to TRBJ1-2, with 11 bases identical to TRBD1. This CDR3 has 15 residues. The V gene's germline CDR1 is SGDLS and CDR2 YYNGEE. J gave up 8 bases and V 0 bases, and 6 bases lay outside the gene matches.

This clone was seen a single time. CDR3 amino acids: CASSYSWGLSSYEQYF. The DNA for the CDR3 is TGTGCCAGCAGTTATTCTTGGGGCCTGAGCTCCTACGAGCAGTACTTC. The chain has TRBV6-2 or TRBV6-3 and TRBJ2-7; TRBD1 is a possible D gene (5 bases). V was pared by 3 bases and J by 0 bases, with 15 bases between. The length of the CDR3 is 16 residues. The germline gives CDR1 MNHEY, CDR2 SVGEGT.

The rearrangement links TRBV19 to TRBJ2-3; TRBD2 is a possible D gene (6 bases). The CDR3 extends over 15 amino acids. The germline gives CDR1 LNHDA, CDR2 SQIVND (reference sequence). The V end lost 3 bases, the J end lost 2 bases, and 12 bases lay between the germline ends. The DNA for the CDR3 is TGTGCCAGTAGTATTAGCGGAAGTTCCACAGATACGCAGTATTTT. It is translated as CASSISGSSTDTQYF. The full variable domain, completed using reference TRBV19 and TRBJ2-3, is DGGITQSPKYLFRKEGQNVTLSCEQNLNHDAMYWYRQDPGQGLRLIYYSQIVNDFQKGDIAEGYSVSREKKESFPLTVTSAQKNPTAFYLCASSISGSSTDTQYFGPGTRLTVL.

This chain uses TRBV3-1 (or the pseudogene TRBV3-2) with TRBJ2-7, with D possibly matching TRBD1 (5 bases). This CDR3 contains 15 residues. V lost 0 bases and J 1 base, leaving 10 bases between the germline ends. The germline V gene has CDR1 LGHDT and CDR2 YNNKEL (reference sequence). The chain's CDR3 is CASSQDVGPSYEQYF. In DNA, the CDR3 is TGTGCCAGCAGCCAAGATGTGGGGCCATCCTACGAGCAGTACTTC.

The gene calls are TRBV9 and TRBJ2-5, with 10 bases aligning to TRBD2. V lost 2 bases and J lost 4; bases outside the gene matches: 2. CDR3 length equals 14 residues. Per the germline V gene, CDR1 is SGDLS and CDR2 is YYNGEE. Written as DNA, the CDR3 is TGTGCCAGCAGCGTTAGCGGGAGGCGAGAGACCCAGTACTTC. As protein: CASSVSGRRETQYF.

The V gene is TRBV20-1, the J gene TRBJ1-1, with D possibly TRBD1 on 5 matching bases. CDR3 length: 11 residues. Germline lookup yields CDR1 DFQATT and CDR2 SNEGSKA (reference sequence). The V and J ends lost 2 bases and 7 bases respectively, with 8 bases between them. CDR3 nucleotides: TGCAGTGCTAGATTAGACAGTGAAGCTTTCTTT. Translating it yields CSARLDSEAFF.

V gene TRBV29-1 combines with J gene TRBJ1-2, with a weak D call TRBD1 (6 bases). Deletions cut 5 bases from V and 4 bases from J, with 11 bases between. The CDR3 has 12 residues. Germline assignment: CDR1 SQVTM and CDR2 ANQGSEA. The CDR3 coding sequence is TGCAGCGTTTTTTGGGACATCTATGGCTACACCTTC. Its translation: CSVFWDIYGYTF.

J is TRBJ2-7 and V is TRBV9; a possible D gene is TRBD1 (6 bases). The CDR3 is made up of 15 amino acids. V lost 0 bases, J lost 3 bases, and 13 bases lay in between. The V gene's germline CDR1 is SGDLS and CDR2 YYNGEE. CDR3 in DNA: TGTGCCAGCAGCGTAGCTACAGGGACGATCTACGAGCAGTACTTC. As protein: CASSVATGTIYEQYF.

The chain recombines TRBV11-2 with TRBJ2-1; weak D call: TRBD1 (6 bases). The V gene's germline CDR1 is SGHAT and CDR2 FQNNGV. Between the trimmed V and J ends, which lost 1 base and 8 bases, there was a span of 21 bases. The length of the CDR3 is 17 residues. For the CDR3, the DNA is TGTGCCAGCAGCTTAGGTTTAGGACAGTTAGGGCAGTATGAGCAGTTCTTC. It specifies CASSLGLGQLGQYEQFF. The full variable domain, completed using reference TRBV11-2 and TRBJ2-1, is EAGVAQSPRYKIIEKRQSVAFWCNPISGHATLYWYQQILGQGPKLLIQFQNNGVVDDSQLPKDRFSAERLKGVDSTLKIQPAKLEDSAVYLCASSLGLGQLGQYEQFFGPGTRLTVL.

J is TRBJ1-6 and V is TRBV19, with D possibly TRBD1 on 6 matching bases. The germline V gene encodes CDR1 LNHDA and CDR2 SQIVND (reference sequence). The CDR3 contains 17 residues. Trimming left V 4 bases short and J 0 bases short, with 13 bases between. The CDR3 here is CASSTRDTGSYNSPLHF. The CDR3 nucleotides read TGTGCCAGTAGTACCCGGGACACAGGCTCCTATAATTCACCCCTCCACTTT.

The J gene is TRBJ2-3, the V gene TRBV7-2; D remains unclear. Trimming stripped 2 bases from V and 2 bases from J, with 8 bases between. From germline, CDR1 is SGHTA and CDR2 FQGNSA. There are 14 residues in the CDR3. The CDR3 DNA is TGTGCCAGCAGCTTAAGTACCTACACAGATACGCAGTATTTT. This codes for CASSLSTYTDTQYF.

Comment on this clone: The DNA is left out, because the CDR3 cannot be placed on it with certainty; the CDR3 is given as TCRdb lists it. V and J are TRBV19 and TRBJ2-1; the table gives TRBD1 as D, unverified against the DNA. 15 amino acids form the CDR3, both terminal residues included. Germline V gene data show CDR1 as LNHDA and CDR2 as SQIVND (reference sequence). CDR3: CASSVGQGALREKFF.

The chain employs TRBV12-5 and TRBJ1-1; D gene unclear. Between the trimmed V and J ends, which lost 4 bases and 1 base, there was a span of 7 bases. This CDR3 is 13 amino acids long. CDR1 LGHNT and CDR2 FRNRAP come from the germline V gene. CDR3 coding DNA: TGTGCTAGTGGTTCCCAGGCGAACACTGAAGCTTTCTTT. Protein: CASGSQANTEAFF. Filled out from reference TRBV12-5 and TRBJ1-1, the complete variable domain reads DARVTQTPRHKVTEMGQEVTMRCQPILGHNTVFWYRQTMMQGLELLAYFRNRAPLDDSGMPKDRFSAEMPDATLATLKIQPSEPRDSAVYFCASGSQANTEAFFGQGTRLTVV.

The chain recombines TRBV9 with TRBJ2-1; 7 nucleotides match TRBD1. With 0 bases clipped from V and 2 bases from J, the junction kept 2 bases outside the gene matches. This CDR3 region has 15 residues. Germline assignment: CDR1 SGDLS and CDR2 YYNGEE. For the CDR3, the DNA is TGTGCCAGCAGCGTAGGGGGACAGACCTACAATGAGCAGTTCTTC. Protein product: CASSVGGQTYNEQFF.

This chain connects TRBV7-2 to TRBJ2-7; 7 bases match TRBD1. The J segment lost 2 bases and the V segment lost 4 bases, leaving 2 bases of the junction unmatched. The CDR3 sequence is 13 residues long. Looked up from germline, CDR1 is SGHTA and CDR2 is FQGNSA. CDR3 DNA sequence: TGTGCCAGCAGCTCGGGACAGACCTACGAGCAGTACTTC. Its protein is CASSSGQTYEQYF.